The sequence of this T cell receptor (beta chain) was determined in a study of response to subunit inactivated influenza vaccine. General study findings and limits: Each seasonal flu vaccination may recruit only limited new T cells, authors suggested.

About this clonotype itself: Its target is unknown. Just one base apart from a much larger clone, this may be a read error.

TCRdb independently ran MiXCR on the RT-PCR reads; one entry per CDR3 protein. The sample lists a few hundred thousand distinct CDR3 sequences; about 15% were seen once. The CDR3 contains 11 residues. Looked up from germline, CDR1 is LGHDT and CDR2 is YNNKEL (reference sequence). The sequencing here drew on PBMCs from blood, taken 12 days after vaccination. This TCR came from a man aged 50 to 59 who received an inactivated influenza vaccine. The chain recombines TRBV3-1 with TRBJ2-7; D is perhaps TRBD1 (6 bases). CDR3 bases: TGTGCCAGCAGCCAATGGACAGCTTTCGCCTTC. Protein product: CASSQWTAFAF.